This T cell receptor beta chain was recovered during a study of blood T cell repertoires in COVID-19. Study as a whole: There were acute and convalescent COVID-19 samples, and they came from the United States, Italy and Spain.

Methods used by the authors: Amplification of reference gene primers was used by the study to estimate nucleated cell counts. Profiled with immunoSEQ multiplex PCR; TCRdb holds only in-frame clones, not every one. That table is the source of V, J and clone size, and D and trimming were worked out from the DNA. Of tens of thousands of clones in the sample, 70% to 90% were seen once. The CDR3 runs 14 residues. CDR1 is MNHEY and CDR2 is SMNVEV in the germline V gene (reference sequence). Trimming removed 6 bases from V and 10 bases from J, with 16 bases in between. This clone came up a few times. The sequence came from a man aged 65-85 years with acute or convalescent COVID-19. The material sequenced was peripheral blood. The chain is built from TRBV27 and TRBJ1-6, with D unresolved. The CDR3 loop reads CASSPGIWGSPLHF. CDR3 DNA: TGTGCCAGCAGCCCCGGGATCTGGGGATCACCCCTCCACTTT.